One T cell receptor (beta chain) is described in this entry. Its antigen is undetermined. This record belongs to a study of OX40 agonist ivuxolimab in advanced cancers. Across the whole study: The dose-escalation cohort was approximately 85% male, with a mean age of about 56 years, ranging about 23 to 90. A history of anti-PD-1, anti-PD-L1 or anti-CTLA-4 therapy was acceptable, and approximately 40% had some.

V lost 6 bases, J lost 5 bases, and 16 bases lay in between. The CDR3 covers 13 residues. CDR1 is SQVTM and CDR2 is ANQGSEA in the germline V gene. The repertoire was sequenced with immunoSEQ multiplex PCR; TCRdb's copy has only in-frame clones and lacks some. The sample has around 100,000 clones; more than 85% are singletons. Study-wide findings and caveats: On average, CD8+ T cells showed a greater number of expanded clones than CD4+. Antigen targets of the expanded peripheral T cells went undetermined.

This receptor was obtained from an adult with an advanced solid tumor such as melanoma, head and neck, liver or kidney cancer. The genes are TRBV29-1 and TRBJ2-5, with D possibly TRBD1 on 5 matching bases. Sequenced material: CD4+ or CD8+ T cells sorted from blood, taken in a trial of the OX40 agonist ivuxolimab. CDR3 region: CSVVPRVRETQYF. The CDR3 region has the DNA TGCAGCGTCGTCCCCAGGGTACGGGAGACCCAGTACTTC. Full variable domain (rest looked up from reference TRBV29-1 and TRBJ2-5): SAVISQKPSRDICQRGTSLTIQCQVDSQVTMMFWYRQQPGQSLTLIATANQGSEATYESGFVIDKFPISRPNLTFSTLTVSNMSPEDSSIYLCSVVPRVRETQYFGPGTRLLVL.